Given below is one TCR beta chain in context. Its antigen is unidentified. The CDR3 has 18 amino acids. In germline, CDR1 is SEHNR, CDR2 FQNEAQ (reference sequence). Trimming removed 4 bases from V and 4 bases from J, with 23 bases in between. The study ran its PCR with 60 Vbeta and 13 Jbeta primers. Profiled with immunoSEQ multiplex PCR; TCRdb holds only in-frame clones, not every one. The sample has over 150,000 clones; around three quarters are singletons. Those who donated were healthy bone marrow donors. Donors were nominally healthy when sampled, though unrecorded immune exposures were likely. This sample stems from a study of cytomegalovirus exposure and HLA in healthy donors. Notes on the study in general: It was 150 to 200 TCR beta chains that were listed as cytomegalovirus-associated.

The sequenced sample consisted of PBMCs. The V and J genes are TRBV7-9 and TRBJ1-3; a weak D match, TRBD1 (6 bases). This clonotype was obtained from a man younger than 45 in good health and CMV-seropositive. CDR3 loop: CASSYRWAGQSTGNTIYF. The CDR3 region has the DNA TGTGCCAGCAGCTACCGGTGGGCTGGACAGTCCACCGGAAACACCATATATTTT.